One sample yielded the 22 T cell receptor beta chains listed below, sequenced in a study of T cell changes during pregnancy in multiple sclerosis. This table comes from immunoSEQ multiplex PCR, and its TCRdb copy is limited to in-frame clones, with some not included. The sample includes around 92,000 clones, 90% to 95% of them seen just once. The specimen was peripheral blood, collected in the third trimester of pregnancy. These receptors all stem from a female donor with multiple sclerosis, enrolled in a pregnancy study.

This clone was counted a few times. For the CDR3, the DNA is TGTGCCAGCAGTACAGGAGCCGGTGGCAATCAGCCCCAGCATTTT. This encodes CASSTGAGGNQPQHF. The gene calls are TRBV25-1 and TRBJ1-5; TRBD1 might be the D (5 bases). Trimming took 5 bases from V and 2 from J, leaving 13 bases between them. The CDR3 is made up of 15 amino acids. Germline CDR1 is MGHDK and CDR2 is SYGVNS.

The chain is built from TRBV5-4 and TRBJ2-3; possibly TRBD1 for D (5 bases). The germline V gene encodes CDR1 SGHNT and CDR2 YYREEE (reference sequence). The ends were cut back, 0 bases at V and 1 base at J, with 12 bases in the middle. CDR3 size: 16 residues. The CDR3 sequence is CASSLVGRAGTDTQYF. The CDR3 DNA reads as TGTGCCAGCAGCTTGGTGGGCAGGGCAGGCACAGATACGCAGTATTTT.

The genes are TRBV15 and TRBJ2-1; the D gene is possibly TRBD2 (6 bases). Germline CDR1 reads LNHNV; CDR2 reads YYDKDF (reference sequence). The CDR3 is made up of 13 amino acids. V was clipped by 3 bases and J by 12 bases, with 15 bases between them. The CDR3 is CATSSSSGTSQFF. The CDR3 bases are TGTGCCACCAGCAGCTCGTCCGGGACTTCGCAGTTCTTC.

The gene calls are TRBV29-1 and TRBJ2-4; perhaps TRBD1 as D (5 bases). Trimming took 2 bases from V and 1 from J, leaving 12 bases between them. The CDR3 runs to 15 residues. Per the germline V gene, CDR1 is SQVTM and CDR2 is ANQGSEA. CDR3 nucleotides: TGCAGCGTTGAAAAAGGGGTCGGGGCCAAAAACATTCAGTACTTC. It translates to CSVEKGVGAKNIQYF.

This chain uses TRBV19 with TRBJ1-5, with D unresolved. V lost 3 bases, J lost 1 base, and 10 bases lay in between. In germline, CDR1 is LNHDA, CDR2 SQIVND (reference sequence). The CDR3 consists of 15 residues. The CDR3 sequence is CASSMPWLSNQPQHF. Written as DNA, the CDR3 is TGTGCCAGTAGTATGCCTTGGCTGAGCAATCAGCCCCAGCATTTT. The full variable domain, with the rest looked up from reference TRBV19 and TRBJ1-5, is DGGITQSPKYLFRKEGQNVTLSCEQNLNHDAMYWYRQDPGQGLRLIYYSQIVNDFQKGDIAEGYSVSREKKESFPLTVTSAQKNPTAFYLCASSMPWLSNQPQHFGDGTRLSIL.

The chain links TRBV7-9 to TRBJ2-1; possibly TRBD2 for D (7 bases). The CDR3 runs to 15 residues. Per germline, CDR1 SEHNR and CDR2 FQNEAQ (reference sequence). Trimming took 7 bases from V and 7 from J, leaving 20 bases between them. The CDR3 nucleotides read TGTGCCAGCACCAAGGGGGGGGCCAAAGGGAATGAGCAGTTCTTC. Translating it yields CASTKGGAKGNEQFF.

The chain couples TRBV9 to TRBJ2-4, with D tentatively TRBD2 (6 bases). The CDR3 is made up of 15 amino acids. Germline CDR1 and CDR2: SGDLS and YYNGEE. V was trimmed by 2 bases and J by 2 bases, leaving 11 bases between them. The CDR3 here is CASSVSGTSKNIQYF. CDR3 nucleotides: TGTGCCAGCAGCGTCTCCGGGACTTCCAAAAACATTCAGTACTTC.

This clone was detected a few times. V is TRBV19 and J is TRBJ2-2, with D possibly TRBD1 on 5 matching bases. The germline CDR1 and CDR2 sequences are LNHDA and SQIVND (reference sequence). V lost 1 base, J lost 2 bases, and 11 bases lay in between. This CDR3 has 16 amino acids. CDR3 sequence: CASSIARGSNTGELFF. The CDR3 bases are TGTGCCAGTAGTATAGCTAGGGGCTCTAACACCGGGGAGCTGTTTTTT.

The chain couples TRBV19 to TRBJ2-7; a weak D match, TRBD2 (5 bases). The V and J ends lost 3 bases and 6 bases respectively, with 12 bases between them. The CDR3 consists of 13 residues. Per germline, CDR1 LNHDA and CDR2 SQIVND (reference sequence). The CDR3 DNA sequence: TGTGCCAGTAGTATTGTCGGGGAGATCGAGCAGTACTTC. This gives the protein CASSIVGEIEQYF.

The rearrangement uses TRBV6-5 and TRBJ2-7; a possible D gene is TRBD2 (6 bases). The V and J ends lost 0 bases and 4 bases respectively, with 16 bases between them. The CDR3 runs to 16 residues. From germline, CDR1 is MNHEY and CDR2 SVGAGI. CDR3 region: CASSYSSAGSKYEQYF. The CDR3 region has the DNA TGTGCCAGCAGTTACTCGTCCGCGGGATCCAAATACGAGCAGTACTTC.

The J gene is TRBJ2-7, the V gene TRBV28, with 13 bases lining up with TRBD2. V lost 5 bases, J lost 2 bases, and 9 bases stayed unmatched. The V gene's germline CDR1 is MDHEN and CDR2 SYDVKM. The CDR3 is 17 amino acids. CDR3 sequence (DNA): TGTGCCAGCAGTCCTAGACTAGCGGGAGGATCGACCTACGAGCAGTACTTC. Protein product: CASSPRLAGGSTYEQYF.

The V and J genes are TRBV7-2 and TRBJ1-1, with 7 bases matching TRBD1. The length of the CDR3 is 15 residues. Germline CDR1 is SGHTA and CDR2 is FQGNSA. The V segment lost 7 bases and the J segment 0 bases; nucleotides outside the gene matches: 8. CDR3 coding DNA: TGTGCCAGCAAAGTAGGACAGGCCATGAACACTGAAGCTTTCTTT. It translates to CASKVGQAMNTEAFF.

The rearrangement links TRBV9 to TRBJ1-1; D is uncertain. The germline V and J ends were trimmed by 3 bases and 1 base, with 10 bases remaining between them. The CDR3 spans 14 residues. Germline CDR1 and CDR2: SGDLS and YYNGEE. The CDR3 DNA reads as TGTGCCAGCAGCGGTATCGGTGGGAACACTGAAGCTTTCTTT. It translates to CASSGIGGNTEAFF.

The chain carries TRBV5-1 and TRBJ1-2; a weak D match, TRBD1 (6 bases). CDR1 SGHRS and CDR2 YFSETQ come from the germline V gene. This CDR3 has 14 amino acids. The V end lost 7 bases, the J end lost 3 bases, and 16 bases lay between the germline ends. CDR3 DNA: TGCGCCAGCCAGCTTGGATCAGGGGACTATGGCTACACCTTC. Amino acid sequence: CASQLGSGDYGYTF.

This chain joins TRBV29-1 and TRBJ2-7; TRBD1 agrees at 7 bases. This CDR3 region has 13 residues. Germline loops: CDR1 SQVTM, CDR2 ANQGSEA. Trimming took 2 bases from V and 5 from J; bases not matched to a gene: 6. Here the CDR3 DNA reads TGCAGCGTTGAACCTAAGGGGGCCCACGAGCAGTACTTC. Protein: CSVEPKGAHEQYF.

The chain is built from TRBV2 and TRBJ2-3; no definite D call. Germline CDR1 SNHLY, CDR2 FYNNEI. Trimming took off 6 bases at V and 0 bases at J, with 7 bases between the two ends. The CDR3 runs to 13 residues. Written as DNA, the CDR3 is TGTGCCAGCAGGGCCAACAGCACAGATACGCAGTATTTT. Encoded protein: CASRANSTDTQYF.

This chain connects TRBV7-9 to TRBJ1-1, with D perhaps TRBD1 (5 bases). CDR1 is SEHNR, CDR2 FQNEAQ, per germline (reference sequence). CDR3 length equals 12 residues. Trimming shortened V by 5 bases and J by 6 bases, and 10 bases separated the two germline ends. The DNA for the CDR3 is TGTGCCAGCAGCATCCGGGACTCTGAAGCTTTCTTT. It translates to CASSIRDSEAFF.

J is TRBJ1-1 and V is TRBV27, with a weak D call TRBD1 (5 bases). CDR1 MNHEY and CDR2 SMNVEV come from the germline V gene (reference sequence). Trimming cost V 0 bases and J 1 base, with 9 bases left between them. The CDR3 covers 15 residues. CDR3 amino acids: CASSLSPTENTEAFF. CDR3 DNA: TGTGCCAGCAGTTTATCGCCGACAGAGAACACTGAAGCTTTCTTT.

This clone appeared once. CDR3 protein: CASSVELRGRENNEQFF. Here the CDR3 DNA reads TGTGCCAGCAGCGTAGAGCTCAGAGGAAGGGAGAACAATGAGCAGTTCTTC. This chain connects TRBV9 to TRBJ2-1; D is perhaps TRBD2 (5 bases). The V and J ends lost 0 bases and 5 bases respectively, with 18 bases between them. The CDR3 totals 17 residues. Germline V gene lookup returns CDR1 SGDLS and CDR2 YYNGEE.

The chain carries TRBV7-2 and TRBJ1-2; D remains unclear. V dropped 5 bases and J dropped 4 bases, with 8 bases sitting between them. CDR3 size: 12 residues. Germline CDR1 is SGHTA and CDR2 is FQGNSA. The CDR3: CASSPSSYGYTF. The CDR3 DNA follows: TGTGCCAGCAGCCCGTCGAGCTATGGCTACACCTTC.

This CDR3 is CSARGAGGYEQYF. CDR3 coding DNA: TGCAGCGCGAGGGGGGCAGGGGGCTACGAGCAGTACTTC. The V gene is TRBV29-1, the J gene TRBJ2-7; D perhaps matches TRBD1 (7 bases). The CDR3 is 13 residues long. V was shortened by 7 bases and J by 3 bases, with 16 bases between the two germline ends. The V gene's germline CDR1 is SQVTM and CDR2 ANQGSEA.

This clone was found a few times. The rearrangement uses TRBV5-1 and TRBJ1-1; D gene uncertain. Trimming took off 4 bases at V and 1 base at J, with 11 bases between the two ends. The germline CDR1 and CDR2 sequences are SGHRS and YFSETQ. The CDR3 runs to 14 residues. This CDR3 is CASSRGSANTEAFF. The DNA for the CDR3 is TGCGCCAGCAGCCGAGGGAGCGCGAACACTGAAGCTTTCTTT.